These 31 T cell receptor beta chains were all obtained from the same sample, sequenced in a study of blood T cells in healthy people across ages. Sample-barcoded 5' priming and a J-beta primer mix drove a second PCR of about 6 to 12 cycles. TCRdb used MiXCR to reprocess the 5' RACE reads, holding one entry per CDR3 protein. The repertoire holds around 780,000 distinct CDR3 sequences, with around 50% as singletons. The specimen sequenced was blood. The receptor source for this set is a man aged 35-49 years in good health.

This clonotype was observed a handful of times. The V call is TRBV28, the J call TRBJ2-1, with a weak D call TRBD1 (6 bases). The CDR3 runs 16 residues. Germline V gene data show CDR1 as MDHEN and CDR2 as SYDVKM. Trimming left V 6 bases short and J 4 bases short, with 19 bases between. CDR3 in DNA: TGTGCCAGCAGCACGTACTACAGGGATGGATACAATGAGCAGTTCTTC. Residues: CASSTYYRDGYNEQFF.

This chain joins TRBV7-9 and TRBJ2-7; TRBD1 agrees at 8 bases. Germline V gives CDR1 SEHNR, CDR2 FQNEAQ (reference sequence). V lost 5 bases and J lost 0; bases outside the gene matches: 9. This CDR3 has 16 residues. The CDR3 here is CASSPPGQETSYEQYF. DNA of the CDR3: TGTGCCAGCAGCCCCCCGGGACAGGAGACCTCCTACGAGCAGTACTTC.

V usage is TRBV12-3 or TRBV12-4 and J usage is TRBJ2-1; D not resolved. Trimming shortened V by 3 bases and J by 10 bases, and 13 bases separated the two germline ends. The CDR3 runs to 13 residues. Here the CDR3 reads CASSFTGSEEQFF. Written as DNA, the CDR3 is TGTGCCAGCAGTTTCACGGGTTCGGAAGAGCAGTTCTTC.

The genes are TRBV5-1 and TRBJ2-1, with D perhaps matching TRBD2 (5 bases). The CDR3 is 19 amino acids. Trimming stripped 0 bases from V and 4 bases from J, with 23 bases between. Germline V CDR1 and CDR2: SGHRS, YFSETQ. CDR3 sequence reads: CASSLEGSRWEIQYNEQFF. The CDR3 region has the DNA TGCGCCAGCAGCTTGGAAGGGAGTAGGTGGGAGATCCAATACAATGAGCAGTTCTTC.

The rearrangement joins TRBV5-1 to TRBJ2-2, with no clear D. Germline V gene sequence: CDR1 SGHRS, CDR2 YFSETQ. Trimming took 6 bases from V and 5 from J, leaving 11 bases between them. The CDR3 is made up of 13 amino acids. CDR3 loop: CASTLDGTGELFF. Here the CDR3 DNA reads TGCGCCAGCACCCTGGATGGAACCGGGGAGCTGTTTTTT.

CDR3 region: CAISDRVHYGYTF. The CDR3 DNA follows: TGTGCCATCAGTGACAGGGTCCACTATGGCTACACCTTC. V and J are TRBV10-3 and TRBJ1-2; tentatively, D is TRBD1 (5 bases). The CDR3 has 13 residues. V was pared by 3 bases and J by 3 bases, with 8 bases between. Germline V lookup: CDR1 ENHRY, CDR2 SYGVKD.

V usage is TRBV5-1 and J usage is TRBJ2-1; TRBD1 matches 9 bases. Trimming took 5 bases from V and 6 from J; bases not matched to a gene: 9. The CDR3 is 15 amino acids. Germline CDR1 and CDR2: SGHRS and YFSETQ. The CDR3 DNA reads as TGCGCCAGCAGAGAACGGGACAGGGTATCCAATGAGCAGTTCTTC. Translated: CASRERDRVSNEQFF.

On this clonotype: The junction departs from germline at one end; a sequencing error may be responsible. The V and J genes are TRBV6-1 and TRBJ2-1; D unclear. CDR1 MNHNS and CDR2 SASEGT come from the germline V gene. The CDR3 is 11 residues long. CDR3 nucleotides: TGCGCCACGTTACGTTACAATGAGCAGTTCTTC. Amino acids: CATLRYNEQFF.

This clonotype was picked up a small number of times. The rearrangement links TRBV12-3 or TRBV12-4 to TRBJ2-7; D remains ambiguous. V was shortened by 5 bases and J by 2 bases, with 10 bases between the two germline ends. The CDR3 length is 13 residues. The CDR3 is CASSPNRPYEQYF. In DNA form, the CDR3 reads TGTGCCAGCAGTCCAAACAGACCCTACGAGCAGTACTTC.

This clonotype has only a few counts. The chain recombines TRBV10-3 with TRBJ2-3, with 8 bases matching TRBD2. The CDR3 is 16 amino acids. Germline loops: CDR1 ENHRY, CDR2 SYGVKD. V was clipped by 0 bases and J by 4 bases; unmatched bases: 6. The CDR3 loop reads CAISESEAGDPDTQYF. CDR3 nucleotide sequence: TGTGCCATCAGTGAGTCTGAAGCGGGAGATCCAGATACGCAGTATTTT.

This chain connects TRBV29-1 to TRBJ2-1, with a possible D match to TRBD1 (6 bases). V shed 6 bases and J shed 5 bases, with 20 bases lying between them. The CDR3 contains 15 residues. Germline values: CDR1 SQVTM, CDR2 ANQGSEA. CDR3 nucleotide sequence: TGCAGCGTCGCCTGCCCCGGGACAAACAACAATGAGCAGTTCTTC. Amino acid sequence: CSVACPGTNNNEQFF.

This clonotype was observed once. J is TRBJ1-2 and V is TRBV6-5; no clear D gene. The CDR3 runs to 13 residues. The V end was cut by 6 bases, the J end by 6 bases, with 14 bases between. Germline assignment: CDR1 MNHEY and CDR2 SVGAGI. The CDR3 DNA reads as TGTGCCAGCAGGCCAGTCGACATCCATGGCTACACCTTC. Translated: CASRPVDIHGYTF.

This chain links TRBV6-1 with TRBJ2-1; 10 bases agree with TRBD1. This CDR3 is 12 amino acids long. Trimming at V came to 6 bases and at J to 11 bases, leaving 4 bases not matched to a gene. The germline V gene encodes CDR1 MNHNS and CDR2 SASEGT. CDR3 region: CASRGTGVKQFF. In DNA form, the CDR3 reads TGTGCCAGCAGGGGGACAGGGGTAAAGCAGTTCTTC.

This chain joins TRBV5-1 and TRBJ1-2; D is ambiguous. Trimming cost V 4 bases and J 8 bases, with 15 bases left between them. Germline V CDR1 and CDR2: SGHRS, YFSETQ. This CDR3 comprises 13 residues. The CDR3: CASSSTGIRGYTF. CDR3 nucleotides: TGCGCCAGCAGCAGCACGGGGATTCGCGGCTACACCTTC.

V is TRBV24-1 and J is TRBJ2-5; no definite D call. The CDR3 runs to 11 residues. The V end lost 1 base, the J end lost 5 bases, and 1 base lay between the germline ends. CDR1 KGHDR and CDR2 SFDVKD come from the germline V gene. The DNA of the CDR3 is TGTGCCACCAGTGATTTTGAGACCCAGTACTTC. It translates to CATSDFETQYF.

The chain recombines TRBV12-3 or TRBV12-4 with TRBJ2-7, with D possibly TRBD2 on 6 matching bases. The CDR3 totals 18 residues. The germline V and J ends were trimmed by 3 bases and 3 bases, with 24 bases remaining between them. As DNA, the CDR3 is TGTGCCAGCAGTTTTGGGGACTTTCCGGGAGTGACATTCTACGAGCAGTACTTC. Its protein is CASSFGDFPGVTFYEQYF.

The rearrangement links TRBV5-1 to TRBJ2-3, with 8 bases lining up with TRBD2. The CDR3 covers 15 residues. Germline lookup yields CDR1 SGHRS and CDR2 YFSETQ. The V gene end was trimmed by 1 base and the J gene end by 6 bases; junction bases not matched to a gene: 7. The CDR3 sequence is CASSLTGGSSDTQYF. The DNA for the CDR3 is TGCGCCAGCAGCTTGACGGGGGGGTCGTCGGATACGCAGTATTTT.

This clonotype was seen once. The chain couples TRBV10-3 to TRBJ1-1; TRBD1 matches 11 bases. The germline V gene has CDR1 ENHRY and CDR2 SYGVKD. V lost 7 bases and J lost 6; bases outside the gene matches: 7. The CDR3 has 14 residues. The CDR3 is CAITRTGGSAEAFF. The CDR3 coding sequence is TGTGCCATCACAAGGACAGGGGGCAGCGCTGAAGCTTTCTTT.

The V call is TRBV5-1, the J call TRBJ2-1; possibly TRBD1 for D (6 bases). The CDR3 runs to 16 residues. Trimming removed 5 bases from V and 1 base from J, with 16 bases in between. Germline CDR1 SGHRS, CDR2 YFSETQ. DNA of the CDR3: TGCGCCAGCAGTCCGGACAGAAGCCTTTCCTACAATGAGCAGTTCTTC. Amino acids: CASSPDRSLSYNEQFF.

This clonotype has just a few counts. The genes are TRBV27 and TRBJ2-1, with TRBD2 matching 9 bases. Losses at the gene ends were 4 bases for V and 9 bases for J; bases not matched to a gene: 7. The germline gives CDR1 MNHEY, CDR2 SMNVEV (reference sequence). This CDR3 has 14 amino acids. Here the CDR3 reads CASSWREGAGEQFF. In DNA, the CDR3 is TGTGCCAGCAGTTGGCGGGAGGGTGCTGGTGAGCAGTTCTTC.

This clonotype was counted only a few times. The chain uses TRBV20-1 and TRBJ1-1; no definite D call. V shed 3 bases and J shed 7 bases, with 12 bases lying between them. This CDR3 spans 12 amino acids. Germline CDR1 reads DFQATT; CDR2 reads SNEGSKA (reference sequence). The CDR3 protein is CSASVRYSEAFF. The CDR3 DNA reads TGCAGTGCTAGTGTCCGTTATAGTGAAGCTTTCTTT.

The CDR3, as DNA: TGTGCCAGCAGCTTAGTAGCTGGGTCCTCAGTGGGGAGGGACTACTCCTACGAGCAGTACTTC. The encoded protein is CASSLVAGSSVGRDYSYEQYF. The chain has TRBV11-1 and TRBJ2-4; 7 nucleotides line up with TRBD2. TRBJ2-7 explains the end of the DNA better; the J call may be wrong. This CDR3 region has 21 residues. Germline V gene sequence: CDR1 SGHAT, CDR2 FQDESV (reference sequence).

V usage is TRBV29-1 and J usage is TRBJ1-1, with D perhaps matching TRBD1 (6 bases). This CDR3 contains 14 residues. Germline V gene lookup returns CDR1 SQVTM and CDR2 ANQGSEA. V gave up 2 bases and J gave up 6 bases, with 16 bases separating them. The CDR3 spells CSVEKGRGRAEAFF. CDR3 DNA sequence: TGCAGCGTTGAAAAGGGGAGGGGGAGGGCTGAAGCTTTCTTT.

The gene calls are TRBV10-3 and TRBJ1-4, with a possible D match to TRBD1 (5 bases). The germline V and J ends were trimmed by 11 bases and 12 bases, with 22 bases remaining between them. Germline V gene sequence: CDR1 ENHRY, CDR2 SYGVKD. The CDR3 has 13 amino acids. The CDR3 nucleotides are TGTGCCGCCCGGGGGATAGAGCCCCTTGAACTGTTTTTT. The encoded protein is CAARGIEPLELFF.

The V and J genes are TRBV5-1 and TRBJ2-1; D is perhaps TRBD1 (7 bases). The CDR3 has 17 amino acids. Germline V lookup: CDR1 SGHRS, CDR2 YFSETQ. V was shortened by 4 bases and J by 7 bases, with 24 bases between the two germline ends. The CDR3 spells CASSPQLAGGPKNEQFF. In DNA, the CDR3 is TGCGCCAGCAGCCCTCAGCTCGCAGGGGGGCCGAAGAATGAGCAGTTCTTC.

V gene TRBV6-6 combines with J gene TRBJ2-5; 8 nucleotides agree with TRBD2. CDR1 is MNHNY, CDR2 SVGAGI, per germline (reference sequence). After removal of 0 bases from V and 5 bases from J, the junction contained 5 bases not matched to a gene. The CDR3 is 15 residues long. This CDR3 is CASSYSRLARETQYF. The CDR3 DNA reads TGTGCCAGCAGTTACTCCAGACTAGCGCGGGAGACCCAGTACTTC.

V and J are TRBV4-1 and TRBJ1-4; 8 nucleotides align to TRBD1. V lost 2 bases and J lost 0; bases outside the gene matches: 8. This CDR3 has 18 amino acids. Germline-derived CDR1 and CDR2 are MGHRA and YSYEKL. The CDR3 coding sequence is TGCGCCAGCAGCCAAATGGACAGGGCTCTAGCAACTAATGAAAAACTGTTTTTT. It translates to CASSQMDRALATNEKLFF.

V and J are TRBV7-2 and TRBJ1-2, with unresolved D. The CDR3 has 13 amino acids. Germline V gene data show CDR1 as SGHTA and CDR2 as FQGNSA. The V and J ends lost 1 base and 7 bases respectively, with 10 bases between them. CDR3 amino acids: CASSLERLIGYTF. As DNA, the CDR3 is TGTGCCAGCAGCTTAGAGAGACTCATTGGCTACACCTTC. Complete variable domain (other parts from reference TRBV7-2 and TRBJ1-2): GAGVSQSPSNKVTEKGKDVELRCDPISGHTALYWYRQSLGQGLEFLIYFQGNSAPDKSGLPSDRFSAERTGGSVSTLTIQRTQQEDSAVYLCASSLERLIGYTFGSGTRLTVV.

Regarding this clonotype: One junction end does not reproduce the germline sequence, and a read error may be involved. V is TRBV3-1 and J is TRBJ2-7; no definite D call. Per germline, CDR1 LGHDT and CDR2 YNNKEL (reference sequence). This CDR3 is 10 amino acids long. The CDR3 DNA follows: TGTGCCAGCAGCCACGATGTTCTTTTCTTC. As protein: CASSHDVLFF.

The gene calls are TRBV9 and TRBJ2-3; D ambiguous. Germline CDR1 SGDLS, CDR2 YYNGEE. This CDR3 has 14 residues. Trimming left V 2 bases short and J 7 bases short, with 14 bases between. DNA of the CDR3: TGTGCCAGCAGCGTTGCACCGGCGATGAATACGCAGTATTTT. Amino acids: CASSVAPAMNTQYF.

This chain's CDR3 is CACERGVETQYF. The CDR3 bases are TGTGCCTGCGAGCGGGGTGTAGAGACCCAGTACTTC. The V and J genes are TRBV30 and TRBJ2-5; 7 bases agree with TRBD2. The V segment lost 6 bases and the J segment 4 bases; nucleotides outside the gene matches: 5. Germline values: CDR1 GTSNPN, CDR2 SVGIG (reference sequence). The CDR3 covers 12 residues.